The next 28 T cell receptor beta chains were all read from a single sample in a study of CD8 T cells in ankylosing spondylitis. TCRdb reprocessed the 5' RACE reads via MiXCR and lists one record per CDR3 protein. The data show 200,000 to 300,000 distinct CDR3 sequences, with about 10% seen just once and 2% to 3% held by the top ten. Input material: blood, either unsorted or a sorted T cell fraction (not recorded which). All receptors come from a male donor with ankylosing spondylitis or in good health (not recorded which).

The sample holds many counts of this clonotype. The rearrangement links TRBV10-3 to TRBJ2-4; possible D gene TRBD1, 5 bases. In germline, CDR1 is ENHRY, CDR2 SYGVKD. The CDR3 covers 15 residues. V gave up 8 bases and J gave up 4 bases, with 18 bases separating them. DNA of the CDR3: TGTGCCATCCCTCCTACCGACAGAGGAAAAAACATTCAGTACTTC. Amino acid sequence: CAIPPTDRGKNIQYF.

Many counts were recorded for this clonotype. The chain joins TRBV2 to TRBJ1-1; the D gene is possibly TRBD1 (5 bases). Germline lookup yields CDR1 SNHLY and CDR2 FYNNEI. V was clipped by 4 bases and J by 6 bases, with 18 bases between them. This CDR3 region has 15 residues. CDR3 in amino acids: CASSGGGAGSSEAFF. DNA of the CDR3: TGTGCCAGCAGTGGGGGAGGGGCGGGGTCGTCTGAAGCTTTCTTT.

This clonotype has ten or more counts. The V call is TRBV6-1, the J call TRBJ2-3; possibly TRBD1 for D (6 bases). CDR1 is MNHNS, CDR2 SASEGT, per germline. CDR3 length equals 14 residues. The V end was cut by 11 bases, the J end by 2 bases, with 17 bases between. The CDR3 coding sequence is TGTGCCGCAGAGATCAGGGGTGCCACAGATACGCAGTATTTT. As protein: CAAEIRGATDTQYF.

This clonotype was observed many times. The chain is built from TRBV2 and TRBJ2-7; D not certain. Germline CDR1 reads SNHLY; CDR2 reads FYNNEI. V lost 9 bases to trimming and J lost 4 bases, with 16 bases between them. The CDR3 is 13 amino acids. The CDR3 spells CASIPPDRYEQYF. The CDR3 DNA sequence: TGTGCCAGTATACCACCGGACCGGTACGAGCAGTACTTC.

The chain employs TRBV7-7 and TRBJ2-2; TRBD2 agrees at 9 bases. J lost 9 bases, V lost 5 bases, and 10 bases had no gene match. The CDR3 has 15 residues. Germline assignment: CDR1 SSHAT and CDR2 FNYEAQ (reference sequence). The CDR3 loop is CASSPSGTSRRELFF. The CDR3 DNA is TGTGCCAGCAGCCCCTCCGGGACTAGCAGGCGGGAGCTGTTTTTT.

There are many counts of this clonotype. The rearrangement uses TRBV11-2 and TRBJ2-3, with D perhaps matching TRBD1 or TRBD2 (6 bases each). Germline lookup yields CDR1 SGHAT and CDR2 FQNNGV. The CDR3 sequence is 18 residues long. Trimming pared 2 bases from V and 2 bases from J, leaving 20 bases between. The CDR3 here is CASSLLWGPGAVTDTQYF. The CDR3 bases are TGTGCCAGCAGCTTACTTTGGGGTCCGGGGGCCGTCACAGATACGCAGTATTTT.

This clonotype appeared many times. The chain joins TRBV4-2 to TRBJ1-1, with D perhaps matching TRBD1 (6 bases). Trimming took off 4 bases at V and 3 bases at J, with 15 bases between the two ends. Germline V gene lookup returns CDR1 LGHNA and CDR2 YNFKEQ. The CDR3 runs to 15 residues. The CDR3: CASSRSGARYTEAFF. The DNA for the CDR3 is TGTGCCAGCAGCCGGTCGGGGGCGCGATACACTGAAGCTTTCTTT.

This sequence joins TRBV7-2 and TRBJ1-1; 7 bases are a match to TRBD1. CDR1 is SGHTA and CDR2 is FQGNSA in the germline V gene. CDR3 length equals 15 residues. The junction had 10 bases not matched to a gene; V was cut back by 5 bases and J by 4 bases. Written as DNA, the CDR3 is TGTGCCAGCAGCCTCAGGGGGGAGGTGAGCACTGAAGCTTTCTTT. It translates to CASSLRGEVSTEAFF.

This clonotype showed up many times. The limits of the CDR3 on the DNA are not certain, so only TCRdb's listed CDR3 is given. The V call is TRBV21-1, the J call TRBJ2-2; the D call of TRBD1 is as the table states it, not checked on the DNA. TRBV21-1 is assigned pseudogene status. A total of 17 residues make up the CDR3, ends included. The CDR3 region is CASSKGDAFPAPGSCFF.

This clonotype was picked up many times. V usage is TRBV5-1 and J usage is TRBJ2-1, with TRBD2 identical over 9 bases. The germline CDR1 and CDR2 sequences are SGHRS and YFSETQ. V was clipped by 4 bases and J by 0 bases; unmatched bases: 8. The CDR3 totals 17 residues. Here the CDR3 DNA reads TGCGCCAGCAGCCTCATATATAGCGGGAGCTCCTACAATGAGCAGTTCTTC. Amino acid sequence: CASSLIYSGSSYNEQFF.

This clonotype was seen many times. The rearrangement joins TRBV18 to TRBJ2-1; 7 nucleotides align to TRBD2. V was pared by 3 bases and J by 4 bases, with 6 bases of the junction left unmatched. Germline V gives CDR1 KGHSH, CDR2 LQKENI. The CDR3 has 15 amino acids. The CDR3 DNA follows: TGTGCCAGCTCACCCCGGGACTACGGTTACAATGAGCAGTTCTTC. Its protein is CASSPRDYGYNEQFF.

This clonotype was found many times. The J gene is TRBJ2-1, the V gene TRBV10-3; D remains ambiguous. This CDR3 is 13 amino acids long. The V and J ends lost 3 bases and 10 bases respectively, with 13 bases between them. Germline lookup yields CDR1 ENHRY and CDR2 SYGVKD. CDR3 bases: TGTGCCATCAGTGATTTGGCCCTAGGGGAGCAGTTCTTC. This gives the protein CAISDLALGEQFF.

This clonotype occurred many times. The J gene is TRBJ2-7, the V gene TRBV10-3; no definite D call. CDR3 length: 13 residues. Trimming removed 7 bases from V and 2 bases from J, with 12 bases in between. Per the germline V gene, CDR1 is ENHRY and CDR2 is SYGVKD. As DNA, the CDR3 is TGTGCCATCAAGGCGGACGGACCCTACGAGCAGTACTTC. Amino acids: CAIKADGPYEQYF.

This clonotype was counted many times. The CDR3 sequence is CSASVGTDTQYF. CDR3 sequence (DNA): TGCAGTGCTTCCGTGGGCACAGATACGCAGTATTTT. The chain uses TRBV20-1 and TRBJ2-3, with unresolved D. Trimming removed 5 bases from V and 1 base from J, with 7 bases in between. Germline-derived CDR1 and CDR2 are DFQATT and SNEGSKA (reference sequence). The CDR3 is 12 amino acids.

This chain joins TRBV12-3 or TRBV12-4 and TRBJ2-4; a possible D gene is TRBD2 (5 bases). The CDR3 is 11 amino acids. V was cut by 6 bases and J by 12 bases, with 12 bases left in between. CDR3 coding DNA: TGTGCCAGCAGGGCACGGGATTCTCAGTACTTC. Amino acid sequence: CASRARDSQYF.

This clonotype was observed at least ten times. The chain employs TRBV19 and TRBJ2-3, with D maybe TRBD2 (5 bases). The germline V gene encodes CDR1 LNHDA and CDR2 SQIVND (reference sequence). The V and J ends lost 5 bases and 1 base respectively, with 13 bases between them. The CDR3 sequence is 15 residues long. CDR3 DNA sequence: TGTGCCAGTAGTTCCCAGGACTCGGGCACAGATACGCAGTATTTT. Amino acid sequence: CASSSQDSGTDTQYF.

This clonotype has just a few counts. The chain joins TRBV10-1 to TRBJ2-1; 9 nucleotides match TRBD2. Per the germline V gene, CDR1 is WNHNN and CDR2 is SYGVQD (reference sequence). The CDR3 covers 14 residues. Trimming removed 6 bases from V and 5 bases from J; junction bases left unmatched: 5. The CDR3 sequence: CASRRGGADNEQFF. The DNA of the CDR3 is TGCGCCAGCAGGCGCGGGGGGGCCGACAATGAGCAGTTCTTC.

This clonotype showed up just a few times. The V call is TRBV2, the J call TRBJ2-7; no firm D call. Trimming removed 0 bases at V and 2 bases at J, with 11 bases between. The CDR3 extends over 15 amino acids. Germline values: CDR1 SNHLY, CDR2 FYNNEI. The DNA for the CDR3 is TGTGCCAGCAGTGAAGCGTCCCAGGTCACCTACGAGCAGTACTTC. Encoded protein: CASSEASQVTYEQYF. Complete variable domain (other parts from reference TRBV2 and TRBJ2-7): EPEVTQTPSHQVTQMGQEVILRCVPISNHLYFYWYRQILGQKVEFLVSFYNNEISEKSEIFDDQFSVERPDGSNFTLKIRSTKLEDSAMYFCASSEASQVTYEQYFGPGTRLTVT.

This sequence joins TRBV4-1 and TRBJ2-5; D tentatively fits TRBD1 or TRBD2 (5 bases each). This CDR3 spans 16 amino acids. Germline assignment: CDR1 MGHRA and CDR2 YSYEKL. V lost 3 bases and J 3 bases, leaving 17 bases between the germline ends. The DNA for the CDR3 is TGCGCCAGCAGCCAGATTTCGGGACGGACCGAAGAGACCCAGTACTTC. Translated, it gives CASSQISGRTEETQYF.

In this sample, this clonotype turned up many times. The CDR3 sequence is CASSLVITLGEVGTDTQYF. CDR3 nucleotide sequence: TGCGCCAGCAGCTTGGTTATAACTTTGGGAGAAGTAGGCACAGATACGCAGTATTTT. The rearrangement joins TRBV5-1 to TRBJ2-3; maybe TRBD2 (5 bases). The CDR3 runs 19 residues. CDR1 is SGHRS, CDR2 YFSETQ, per germline. V lost 0 bases and J 1 base, leaving 21 bases between the germline ends.

With regard to this clonotype: Given a much more abundant clone one base away, this may be a read error. No conserved phenylalanine or tryptophan is present at the end of the CDR3, so a read error is the likely explanation. No DNA is shown, since the ends of the CDR3 on it are uncertain; the CDR3 is the one TCRdb lists. The chain employs TRBV19 and TRBJ1-2; the table's TRBD1 call for D was not verified on the DNA. From germline, CDR1 is LNHDA and CDR2 SQIVND (reference sequence). The CDR3 is 11 amino acids in total, end residues counted. CDR3 region: CASSIHLQQGV.

The chain recombines TRBV7-9 with TRBJ2-7, with D hard to call. CDR1 SEHNR and CDR2 FQNEAQ come from the germline V gene (reference sequence). This CDR3 is built from 11 residues. V lost 4 bases and J 5 bases, leaving 6 bases between the germline ends. Here the CDR3 reads CASSSEDEQYF. For the CDR3, the DNA is TGTGCCAGCAGCTCCGAGGACGAGCAGTACTTC.

In this sample, this clonotype turned up once. One end of the junction varies from germline; a read error may be responsible. The chain joins TRBV7-9 to TRBJ2-7, with TRBD1 as a possible D gene (5 bases). CDR3 size: 14 residues. CDR1 and CDR2 from the germline V gene are SEHNR and FQNEAQ (reference sequence). CDR3 protein: CASSLAGPIYKQYF. In DNA form, the CDR3 reads TGTGCCAGCAGCTTAGCGGGGCCTATCTACAAGCAGTACTTC.

This clonotype showed up many times. V and J are TRBV5-1 and TRBJ2-1; the match to TRBD1 covers 10 bases. V was clipped by 4 bases and J by 6 bases; unmatched bases: 4. CDR3 length: 14 residues. CDR1 and CDR2 from the germline V gene are SGHRS and YFSETQ. CDR3 DNA: TGCGCCAGCAGCGGTCGGACAGGGGGCAATGAGCAGTTCTTC. It codes for CASSGRTGGNEQFF. Variable domain in full (rest from reference TRBV5-1 and TRBJ2-1): KAGVTQTPRYLIKTRGQQVTLSCSPISGHRSVSWYQQTPGQGLQFLFEYFSETQRNKGNFPGRFSGRQFSNSRSEMNVSTLELGDSALYLCASSGRTGGNEQFFGPGTRLTVL.

This rearrangement joins TRBV10-1 to TRBJ1-1; perhaps TRBD1 as D (6 bases). The CDR3 totals 14 residues. CDR1 WNHNN and CDR2 SYGVQD come from the germline V gene (reference sequence). The V end lost 6 bases, the J end lost 1 base, and 12 bases lay between the germline ends. CDR3 region: CASRRQATNTEAFF. CDR3 DNA sequence: TGCGCCAGCAGGAGACAGGCAACGAACACTGAAGCTTTCTTT.

With regard to this clonotype: One junction end does not reproduce the germline sequence, and a read error may be involved. The chain couples TRBV5-1 to TRBJ1-2; D ambiguous. The CDR3 covers 12 residues. Germline CDR1 reads SGHRS; CDR2 reads YFSETQ. The CDR3 region is CASSLGLYDYTF. The CDR3 bases are TGCGCCAGCAGCTTGGGCCTCTATGACTACACCTTC.

This clonotype has just a few counts. The V gene is TRBV11-1, the J gene TRBJ1-2, with 12 bases matching TRBD1. Germline CDR1 is SGHAT and CDR2 is FQDESV (reference sequence). V trimming: 0 bases; J trimming: 0 bases; junction bases outside the gene matches: 5. The CDR3 loop spans 18 amino acids. CDR3 coding DNA: TGTGCCAGCAGCTTAGCCCAGGGGACAGGGGGCCCTAACTATGGCTACACCTTC. Translated, it gives CASSLAQGTGGPNYGYTF.

This clonotype has at least ten counts. J is TRBJ2-5 and V is TRBV20-1; TRBD2 aligns across 10 bases. Germline V gene data show CDR1 as DFQATT and CDR2 as SNEGSKA (reference sequence). V lost 3 bases, J lost 5 bases, and 3 bases stayed unmatched. This CDR3 spans 13 amino acids. This chain's CDR3 is CSARSGLAETQYF. The DNA of the CDR3 is TGCAGTGCTAGGTCGGGACTAGCGGAGACCCAGTACTTC.